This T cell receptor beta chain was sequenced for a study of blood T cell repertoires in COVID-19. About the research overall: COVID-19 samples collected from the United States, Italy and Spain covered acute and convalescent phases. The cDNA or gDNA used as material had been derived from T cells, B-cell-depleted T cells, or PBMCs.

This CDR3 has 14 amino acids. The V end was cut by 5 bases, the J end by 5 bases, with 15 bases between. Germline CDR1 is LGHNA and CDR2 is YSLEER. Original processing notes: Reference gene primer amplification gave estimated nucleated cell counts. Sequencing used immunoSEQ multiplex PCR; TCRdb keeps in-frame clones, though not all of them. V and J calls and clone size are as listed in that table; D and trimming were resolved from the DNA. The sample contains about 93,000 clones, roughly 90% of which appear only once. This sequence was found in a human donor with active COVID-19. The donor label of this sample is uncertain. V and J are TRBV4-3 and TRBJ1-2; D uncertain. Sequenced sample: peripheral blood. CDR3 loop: CASSERSRFYGYTF. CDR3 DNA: TGCGCCAGCAGCGAAAGATCCAGGTTTTATGGCTACACCTTC.